This passage covers 30 T cell receptor beta chains from one sample sequenced in a study of cytomegalovirus exposure and HLA in healthy donors. With 60 Vbeta and 13 Jbeta primers, the PCR was carried out. Produced via immunoSEQ multiplex PCR; TCRdb's table is partial and in-frame only. The table includes 150,000 or so clones, 65% to 85% detected once. Sequencing was done on a sample of PBMCs. The receptors derive from a woman between 50 and 59 years old in good health and CMV-seropositive.

The chain uses TRBV11-2 and TRBJ1-2; no clear D. Germline V gives CDR1 SGHAT, CDR2 FQNNGV. The CDR3 covers 12 residues. V lost 5 bases and J lost 6, with 10 bases in between. CDR3 nucleotides: TGTGCCAGCAGCGCCGGAGCGGATGGCTACACCTTC. It specifies CASSAGADGYTF.

This clone was picked up one time. The chain carries TRBV15 and TRBJ2-5, with 7 bases identical to TRBD1. The end of the DNA fits TRBJ2-7 better, so the J call may be wrong. CDR1 and CDR2 (germline): LNHNV, YYDKDF (reference sequence). The CDR3 is made up of 16 amino acids. For the CDR3, the DNA is TGTGCCACCAGCAGAGATCTGGCAGGGGGTCTCTACGAGCAGTACTTC. It translates to CATSRDLAGGLYEQYF.

The chain has TRBV7-9 and TRBJ1-4, with a weak D call TRBD1 (6 bases). V gave up 5 bases and J gave up 4 bases, with 20 bases separating them. Germline values: CDR1 SEHNR, CDR2 FQNEAQ (reference sequence). This CDR3 comprises 17 residues. The CDR3 loop reads CASSPSQGRAVNEKLFF. The CDR3 bases are TGTGCCAGCAGCCCCTCACAGGGTAGGGCGGTTAATGAAAAACTGTTTTTT.

The rearrangement uses TRBV28 and TRBJ2-2; 15 nucleotides agree with TRBD2. There are 19 residues in the CDR3. The ends lost 3 bases at V and 3 bases at J; junction bases unmatched: 8. Germline loops: CDR1 MDHEN, CDR2 SYDVKM. The CDR3 coding sequence is TGTGCCAGCAGTTTCCAGAGGACTAGCGGGAGGGTACACACCGGGGAGCTGTTTTTT. Amino acid sequence: CASSFQRTSGRVHTGELFF. Full variable domain (outside the CDR3, taken from reference TRBV28 and TRBJ2-2): DVKVTQSSRYLVKRTGEKVFLECVQDMDHENMFWYRQDPGLGLRLIYFSYDVKMKEKGDIPEGYSVSREKKERFSLILESASTNQTSMYLCASSFQRTSGRVHTGELFFGEGSRLTVL.

V is TRBV7-3 and J is TRBJ2-2; unclear D gene. CDR1 and CDR2 from the germline V gene are SGHTA and FQGTGA. With 2 bases removed from V and 1 base from J, the gap between germline ends came to 5 bases. There are 14 residues in the CDR3. CDR3 coding DNA: TGTGCCAGCAGCTTATACGGGAACACCGGGGAGCTGTTTTTT. Encoded protein: CASSLYGNTGELFF.

In this sample, this clone turned up once. The chain combines TRBV29-1 with TRBJ2-1; D may be TRBD2 (6 bases). Trimming removed 1 base from V and 7 bases from J, with 26 bases in between. The CDR3 is 18 amino acids. Germline V gene data show CDR1 as SQVTM and CDR2 as ANQGSEA. CDR3 nucleotides: TGCAGCGTTGAAGGATTCACACAGGCCTCCACTGGGAGGAATGAGCAGTTCTTC. This codes for CSVEGFTQASTGRNEQFF.

The CDR3 protein is CASSPTRNYGYTF. CDR3 DNA sequence: TGTGCCAGCAGTCCGACACGCAACTATGGCTACACCTTC. V gene TRBV6-5 combines with J gene TRBJ1-2, with D hard to call. The CDR3 is 13 amino acids. Between the trimmed V and J ends, which lost 5 bases and 2 bases, there was a span of 9 bases. From germline, CDR1 is MNHEY and CDR2 SVGAGI.

In its sample, this clone was seen a few times. The chain combines TRBV10-3 with TRBJ1-2; TRBD1 matches 8 bases. Trimming at V came to 8 bases and at J to 4 bases, leaving 3 bases not matched to a gene. The length of the CDR3 is 12 residues. Germline V gene data show CDR1 as ENHRY and CDR2 as SYGVKD. CDR3: CAIGTGLYGYTF. The CDR3 bases are TGTGCCATCGGGACAGGCCTCTATGGCTACACCTTC.

The V gene is TRBV7-9, the J gene TRBJ1-2; perhaps TRBD1 as D (5 bases). Germline CDR1 SEHNR, CDR2 FQNEAQ (reference sequence). V lost 5 bases and J lost 0, with 19 bases in between. The CDR3 runs to 17 residues. The CDR3: CASSPSVIRVTNYGYTF. The DNA for the CDR3 is TGTGCCAGCAGCCCAAGTGTGATCAGGGTTACTAACTATGGCTACACCTTC.

The rearrangement uses TRBV28 and TRBJ2-7, with 7 nucleotides matching TRBD2. CDR1 and CDR2 (germline): MDHEN, SYDVKM. The length of the CDR3 is 14 residues. Germline trimming cut 8 bases from V and 4 bases from J; bases unmatched to any gene: 11. CDR3 sequence reads: CASSNSGLAYEQYF. Written as DNA, the CDR3 is TGTGCCAGCTCAAATAGCGGGCTTGCTTACGAGCAGTACTTC. The whole variable domain, remainder taken from reference TRBV28 and TRBJ2-7, is DVKVTQSSRYLVKRTGEKVFLECVQDMDHENMFWYRQDPGLGLRLIYFSYDVKMKEKGDIPEGYSVSREKKERFSLILESASTNQTSMYLCASSNSGLAYEQYFGPGTRLTVT.

The chain links TRBV7-9 to TRBJ2-3, with TRBD1 matching over 8 bases. The CDR3 is made up of 15 amino acids. J lost 7 bases, V lost 1 base, and 7 bases had no gene match. CDR1 is SEHNR and CDR2 is FQNEAQ in the germline V gene (reference sequence). CDR3 in amino acids: CASSLGTGLSYTQYF. In DNA, the CDR3 is TGTGCCAGCAGCTTAGGGACAGGGCTTTCATATACGCAGTATTTT. Supplemented by reference TRBV7-9 and TRBJ2-3, the full variable domain reads DTGVSQNPRHKITKRGQNVTFRCDPISEHNRLYWYRQTLGQGPEFLTYFQNEAQLEKSRLLSDRFSAERPKGSFSTLEIQRTEQGDSAMYLCASSLGTGLSYTQYFGPGTRLTVL.

This chain links TRBV7-8 with TRBJ2-5; 9 bases line up with TRBD2. The CDR3 is 18 residues long. CDR1 is SGHVS and CDR2 is FQNEAQ in the germline V gene. The V gene end was trimmed by 0 bases and the J gene end by 5 bases; junction bases not matched to a gene: 13. The CDR3: CASSLAEGGGASKETQYF. In DNA form, the CDR3 reads TGTGCCAGCAGCTTAGCGGAAGGCGGGGGGGCCAGTAAGGAGACCCAGTACTTC.

The genes are TRBV19 and TRBJ2-3; D might be TRBD2 (6 bases). The V and J ends lost 6 bases and 0 bases respectively, with 10 bases between them. The germline CDR1 and CDR2 sequences are LNHDA and SQIVND (reference sequence). The CDR3 runs to 14 residues. CDR3 region: CASRAEGSTDTQYF. Here the CDR3 DNA reads TGTGCCAGTAGAGCGGAGGGAAGCACAGATACGCAGTATTTT. Complete variable domain (other parts from reference TRBV19 and TRBJ2-3): DGGITQSPKYLFRKEGQNVTLSCEQNLNHDAMYWYRQDPGQGLRLIYYSQIVNDFQKGDIAEGYSVSREKKESFPLTVTSAQKNPTAFYLCASRAEGSTDTQYFGPGTRLTVL.

Note on this clone: The junction and the germline gene differ at one end; a read error may be behind it. The CDR3: CASSLSSLPRTGGLFF. The CDR3 nucleotides are TGTGCCAGCAGCTTGTCTTCCCTTCCCCGAACCGGGGGGCTGTTTTTT. The V gene is TRBV5-6, the J gene TRBJ2-2, with a tentative D call TRBD2 (6 bases). The CDR3 consists of 16 residues. The germline V gene encodes CDR1 SGHDT and CDR2 YYEEEE.

CDR3 DNA: TGTGCCAGAAGCTTGACAGGGGTTAACTATGGCTACACCTTC. This gives the protein CARSLTGVNYGYTF. The chain has TRBV5-3 and TRBJ1-2; TRBD1 aligns across 7 bases. TRBV5-3 is placed among ORFs of uncertain function. This CDR3 has 14 amino acids. Trimming took 1 base from V and 1 from J; bases not matched to a gene: 1.

The rearrangement links TRBV5-3 to TRBJ2-7; D unresolved. TRBV5-3 is reported as an ORF; its role is uncertain. V was pared by 1 base and J by 6 bases, with 8 bases between. The CDR3 is 12 residues long. The CDR3 is CARSLIYSEQYF. CDR3 DNA: TGTGCCAGAAGCTTGATCTACTCCGAGCAGTACTTC.

This chain uses TRBV6-1 with TRBJ2-1; TRBD2 matches at 11 bases. The ends lost 5 bases at V and 11 bases at J; junction bases unmatched: 5. CDR3 length equals 13 residues. CDR1 is MNHNS and CDR2 is SASEGT in the germline V gene. For the CDR3, the DNA is TGTGCCAGCAGTACTAGCGGGGGCATGCAGCAGTTCTTC. It codes for CASSTSGGMQQFF.

The chain combines TRBV28 with TRBJ2-2; D gene ambiguous. In germline, CDR1 is MDHEN, CDR2 SYDVKM. Trimming removed 7 bases from V and 0 bases from J, with 3 bases in between. The CDR3 has 12 residues. CDR3 sequence (DNA): TGTGCCAGCACTACGAACACCGGGGAGCTGTTTTTT. Translated, it gives CASTTNTGELFF. Drawing the rest from reference TRBV28 and TRBJ2-2, the complete variable domain is DVKVTQSSRYLVKRTGEKVFLECVQDMDHENMFWYRQDPGLGLRLIYFSYDVKMKEKGDIPEGYSVSREKKERFSLILESASTNQTSMYLCASTTNTGELFFGEGSRLTVL.

CDR3 region: CASSLEGLSSGANVLTF. Here the CDR3 DNA reads TGTGCCAGCAGCTTAGAGGGCTTAAGCTCTGGGGCCAACGTCCTGACTTTC. This chain connects TRBV5-6 to TRBJ2-6; possible D gene TRBD2, 5 bases. The CDR3 contains 17 residues. Germline CDR1 is SGHDT and CDR2 is YYEEEE. Between the trimmed V and J ends, which lost 2 bases and 0 bases, there was a span of 12 bases.

The genes are TRBV7-3 and TRBJ2-3, with TRBD2 identical over 7 bases. Per germline, CDR1 SGHTA and CDR2 FQGTGA. This CDR3 spans 16 amino acids. The V and J ends lost 4 bases and 10 bases, in that order; junction bases with no gene match: 17. In nucleotides, the CDR3 is TGTGCCAGCAGCTGTGAATCGCGGGAGTCCCCCTTTGCGCAGTATTTT. Translation gives CASSCESRESPFAQYF.

This chain uses TRBV2 with TRBJ2-7; D is possibly TRBD1 (5 bases). Germline V CDR1 and CDR2: SNHLY, FYNNEI. V shed 0 bases and J shed 13 bases, with 16 bases lying between them. The CDR3 totals 13 residues. The CDR3, as DNA: TGTGCCAGCAGTGAAGCGTCACTGGGGCCCGGATACTTC. This codes for CASSEASLGPGYF.

The chain recombines TRBV5-4 with TRBJ2-3; no firm D call. The germline CDR1 and CDR2 sequences are SGHNT and YYREEE (reference sequence). The CDR3 totals 13 residues. The V end lost 3 bases, the J end lost 2 bases, and 7 bases lay between the germline ends. CDR3 in amino acids: CASSSSLTDTQYF. CDR3 bases: TGTGCCAGCAGCTCTTCCCTCACAGATACGCAGTATTTT.

J is TRBJ2-6 and V is TRBV30, with D tentatively TRBD1 (6 bases). The germline CDR1 and CDR2 sequences are GTSNPN and SVGIG (reference sequence). Trimming removed 7 bases at V and 1 base at J, with 8 bases between. The CDR3 totals 13 residues. The CDR3 protein is CALGTSGANVLTF. As DNA, the CDR3 is TGTGCCTTAGGGACATCTGGGGCCAACGTCCTGACTTTC.

This chain uses TRBV18 with TRBJ2-7, with 11 bases that match TRBD1. The CDR3 has 15 amino acids. V lost 3 bases and J lost 3; bases outside the gene matches: 4. The germline gives CDR1 KGHSH, CDR2 LQKENI. For the CDR3, the DNA is TGTGCCAGCTCACCCTCGGGACAGGGGGACTACGAGCAGTACTTC. Protein product: CASSPSGQGDYEQYF.

The chain combines TRBV4-3 with TRBJ2-7, with 10 bases matching TRBD2. CDR1 and CDR2 from the germline V gene are LGHNA and YSLEER. CDR3 size: 21 residues. The V and J ends lost 0 bases and 2 bases, in that order; junction bases with no gene match: 19. CDR3 DNA sequence: TGCGCCAGCAGCCAAGATCTCTTAAGGGGACTAGCGTCGATAACCGCCTACGAGCAGTACTTC. It is translated as CASSQDLLRGLASITAYEQYF.

This clone was detected only once. The rearrangement uses TRBV6-5 and TRBJ2-2; the match to TRBD2 covers 14 bases. The CDR3 has 16 residues. After removal of 4 bases from V and 8 bases from J, the junction contained 6 bases not matched to a gene. CDR1 and CDR2 from the germline V gene are MNHEY and SVGAGI. The CDR3 DNA sequence: TGTGCCAGCAGTTCGACTAGCGGGGGGGCCAGGGGGGAGCTGTTTTTT. Its protein product is CASSSTSGGARGELFF.

The chain uses TRBV5-5 and TRBJ2-7; possibly TRBD2 for D (6 bases). The CDR3 contains 14 residues. Germline assignment: CDR1 SGHKS and CDR2 YYEKEE (reference sequence). The ends were cut back, 6 bases at V and 5 bases at J, with 18 bases in the middle. CDR3 coding DNA: TGTGCCAGCACCTCGGGAGACACCTGGGACGAGCAGTACTTC. It yields the protein CASTSGDTWDEQYF.

The chain joins TRBV27 to TRBJ2-2, with 12 bases aligning to TRBD2. V was pared by 5 bases and J by 6 bases, with 10 bases of the junction left unmatched. From germline, CDR1 is MNHEY and CDR2 SMNVEV (reference sequence). The length of the CDR3 is 17 residues. This CDR3 is CASSPKRTSGTAGELFF. As DNA, the CDR3 is TGTGCCAGCAGTCCTAAAAGGACTAGCGGGACCGCCGGGGAGCTGTTTTTT.

This chain uses TRBV5-4 with TRBJ2-6; perhaps TRBD1 as D (7 bases). Germline V gives CDR1 SGHNT, CDR2 YYREEE (reference sequence). The CDR3 extends over 17 amino acids. The V and J ends lost 2 bases and 3 bases respectively, with 15 bases between them. The CDR3 is CASSFWRGRDGANVLTF. CDR3 sequence (DNA): TGTGCCAGCAGCTTCTGGAGGGGGCGAGATGGGGCCAACGTCCTGACTTTC.

The chain carries TRBV28 and TRBJ2-7, with a possible D match to TRBD2 (7 bases). Trimming took off 8 bases at V and 5 bases at J, with 16 bases between the two ends. This CDR3 has 13 amino acids. Germline values: CDR1 MDHEN, CDR2 SYDVKM. CDR3 protein: CASGLQGGNEQYF. CDR3 DNA: TGTGCCAGCGGACTACAGGGAGGGAACGAGCAGTACTTC.